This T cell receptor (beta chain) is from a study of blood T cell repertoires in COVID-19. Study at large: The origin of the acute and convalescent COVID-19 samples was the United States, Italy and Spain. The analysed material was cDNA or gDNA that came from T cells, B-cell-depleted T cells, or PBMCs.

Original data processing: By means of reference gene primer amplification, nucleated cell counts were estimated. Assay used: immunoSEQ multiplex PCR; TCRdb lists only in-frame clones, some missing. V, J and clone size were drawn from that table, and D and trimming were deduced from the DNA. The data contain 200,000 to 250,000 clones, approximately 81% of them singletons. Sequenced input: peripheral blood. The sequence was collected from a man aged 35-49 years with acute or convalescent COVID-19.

The CDR3 bases are TGTGCCAGCAGTTCAGGACAGGGGGCAGAGGGCTACACCTTC. It specifies CASSSGQGAEGYTF. The chain has TRBV28 and TRBJ1-2; 11 bases are a match to TRBD1. Trimming took 4 bases from V and 8 from J; bases not matched to a gene: 6. The length of the CDR3 is 14 residues. Germline values: CDR1 MDHEN, CDR2 SYDVKM.